This T cell receptor beta chain is from a study of technical replicates of blood from a few donors. The CDR3 length is 15 residues. Trimming cost V 0 bases and J 0 bases, with 8 bases left between them. CDR1 and CDR2 from the germline V gene are LGHNA and YNFKEQ. Assay used: immunoSEQ multiplex PCR; TCRdb lists only in-frame clones, some missing. Of roughly 76,000 clones in the sample, around 85% are singletons; the top ten hold around 4.8%. The TCR was taken from a human donor in good health. Some clones in this sample may be carry-over from other donors' samples. This sequence joins TRBV4-2 and TRBJ1-1; no clear D gene. The sequenced sample consisted of PBMCs. CDR3 in DNA: TGTGCCAGCAGCCAAGATTCCACAATGAACACTGAAGCTTTCTTT. As protein: CASSQDSTMNTEAFF.